This paragraph covers one T cell receptor beta chain sequence. The antigen is undetermined. The V and J ends lost 5 bases and 5 bases, in that order; junction bases with no gene match: 15. This CDR3 is 17 amino acids long. The germline V gene encodes CDR1 SGHTA and CDR2 FQGNSA. The source of the sample is a study of radiotherapy plus CTLA-4 blockade in lung cancer. Study observations and caveats: Together with interferon-beta, which increased in serum after radiation, early dynamic changes in blood T cell clones were reportedly the best predictors of response. After radiotherapy and ipilimumab, tumor-derived clones expanded in peripheral blood.

Assay used: immunoSEQ multiplex PCR; TCRdb lists only in-frame clones, some missing. The sample lists 35,000 to 55,000 clones; 70% to 80% were seen once. The V call is TRBV7-2, the J call TRBJ2-3; 8 bases fit TRBD2. This TCR was recovered from a human donor with non-small cell lung cancer whose response to radiotherapy plus ipilimumab could not be evaluated. Material: peripheral blood, obtained from a patient treated with radiotherapy plus ipilimumab. CDR3 sequence (DNA): TGTGCCAGCAGCCCGCGGATGGCCGGGGGGGTAGTAGATACGCAGTATTTT. Translating it yields CASSPRMAGGVVDTQYF.